The 15 T cell receptor beta chains below come from one sample, sequenced in a study of blood T cell repertoires in COVID-19. The table came from immunoSEQ multiplex PCR; TCRdb's copy has only in-frame clones and leaves some out. This sample yields around 46,000 clones, of which approximately 88% are seen a single time; around three fifths belongs to the top ten. Sequenced input: peripheral blood. The receptors originated from a man between 70 and 80 years old with acute or convalescent COVID-19.

This clone was seen more than once but under ten times. The V gene is TRBV3-1 (or the pseudogene TRBV3-2), the J gene TRBJ2-7, with D possibly matching TRBD1 (5 bases). Germline CDR1 is LGHDT and CDR2 is YNNKEL (reference sequence). Trimming removed 0 bases from V and 7 bases from J, with 10 bases in between. CDR3 length: 13 amino acids. The CDR3 sequence: CASSQDGAKEQYF. The CDR3 DNA reads as TGTGCCAGCAGCCAAGATGGGGCAAAGGAGCAGTACTTC.

V is TRBV19 and J is TRBJ2-7; possible D gene TRBD1, 7 bases. Per germline, CDR1 LNHDA and CDR2 SQIVND (reference sequence). Trimming removed 6 bases at V and 3 bases at J, with 15 bases between. This CDR3 has 14 amino acids. CDR3 DNA: TGTGCCAGTAGCCGGAGGGACAGAGTCTACGAGCAGTACTTC. Protein: CASSRRDRVYEQYF. Using reference TRBV19 and TRBJ2-7 for the parts outside the CDR3, the full variable domain is DGGITQSPKYLFRKEGQNVTLSCEQNLNHDAMYWYRQDPGQGLRLIYYSQIVNDFQKGDIAEGYSVSREKKESFPLTVTSAQKNPTAFYLCASSRRDRVYEQYFGPGTRLTVT.

V usage is TRBV15 and J usage is TRBJ2-3; D perhaps matches TRBD1 (6 bases). There are 15 residues in the CDR3. Germline loops: CDR1 LNHNV, CDR2 YYDKDF (reference sequence). The V end lost 4 bases, the J end lost 1 base, and 12 bases lay between the germline ends. CDR3 sequence: CATSMGATGTDTQYF. CDR3 DNA: TGTGCCACCAGCATGGGGGCAACTGGCACAGATACGCAGTATTTT.

The rearrangement joins TRBV5-1 to TRBJ1-2, with no clear D. The length of the CDR3 is 13 residues. Germline V lookup: CDR1 SGHRS, CDR2 YFSETQ. With 5 bases removed from V and 3 bases from J, the gap between germline ends came to 11 bases. CDR3 sequence (DNA): TGCGCCAGCAGTCAAGACGGAGACTATGGCTACACCTTC. Its translation is CASSQDGDYGYTF.

This clone was detected once. This chain connects TRBV2 to TRBJ2-5, with TRBD1 identical over 8 bases. V lost 6 bases, J lost 5 bases, and 5 bases stayed unmatched. Per the germline V gene, CDR1 is SNHLY and CDR2 is FYNNEI. CDR3 length: 13 residues. CDR3 protein: CASRAGGWETQYF. CDR3 nucleotides: TGTGCCAGCAGAGCAGGGGGCTGGGAGACCCAGTACTTC.

This chain joins TRBV3-1 (or the pseudogene TRBV3-2) and TRBJ1-4, with 9 bases that match TRBD1. CDR1 and CDR2 (germline): LGHDT, YNNKEL (reference sequence). V shed 4 bases, J shed 7 bases, and the junction held 7 bases outside the gene matches. The CDR3 spans 15 residues. The CDR3 loop reads CASSPRGQGREKLFF. In nucleotides, the CDR3 is TGTGCCAGCAGCCCCAGGGGACAGGGCCGTGAAAAACTGTTTTTT.

This clone occurred once. The CDR3 nucleotides read TGCGCCAGCAGCTTGGGAGATTATAGCAATCAGCCCCAGCATTTT. It specifies CASSLGDYSNQPQHF. V and J are TRBV5-1 and TRBJ1-5, with D uncertain. The CDR3 consists of 15 residues. Germline V lookup: CDR1 SGHRS, CDR2 YFSETQ. The ends were cut back, 0 bases at V and 0 bases at J, with 7 bases in the middle. Full variable domain (remainder filled in from reference TRBV5-1 and TRBJ1-5): KAGVTQTPRYLIKTRGQQVTLSCSPISGHRSVSWYQQTPGQGLQFLFEYFSETQRNKGNFPGRFSGRQFSNSRSEMNVSTLELGDSALYLCASSLGDYSNQPQHFGDGTRLSIL.

Of note for this clone: Other DNA sequences in this specimen translate into the identical CDR3. The chain joins TRBV12-3 or TRBV12-4 to TRBJ1-5; D remains ambiguous. There are 12 residues in the CDR3. V shed 6 bases and J shed 3 bases, with 6 bases lying between them. The CDR3 region is CASSFSNQPQHF. The CDR3 region has the DNA TGTGCCAGCAGCTTCTCCAATCAGCCCCAGCATTTT.

J is TRBJ2-3 and V is TRBV5-8, with 9 positions matching TRBD1. Germline V gene lookup returns CDR1 SGHTS and CDR2 YDEGEE. The V and J ends lost 4 bases and 6 bases, in that order; junction bases with no gene match: 6. The CDR3 length is 14 residues. The CDR3 DNA sequence: TGTGCCAGCAGCCAGGGACAGGGCGGGGATACGCAGTATTTT. This translates into CASSQGQGGDTQYF.

This sequence joins TRBV27 and TRBJ2-5; 10 nucleotides line up with TRBD1. The ends lost 7 bases at V and 7 bases at J; junction bases unmatched: 9. The germline V gene has CDR1 MNHEY and CDR2 SMNVEV (reference sequence). The CDR3 is 14 residues long. The CDR3 DNA is TGTGCCAGCACCCCGGGACAGGGGTTCGGGACCCAGTACTTC. It specifies CASTPGQGFGTQYF.

V usage is TRBV18 and J usage is TRBJ2-3; no firm D call. Germline V gives CDR1 KGHSH, CDR2 LQKENI. V was trimmed by 6 bases and J by 2 bases, leaving 15 bases between them. The CDR3 is 15 amino acids. The CDR3 loop reads CASSPGGTFTDTQYF. DNA of the CDR3: TGTGCCAGCTCCCCGGGTGGAACCTTCACAGATACGCAGTATTTT.

The genes are TRBV3-1 (or the pseudogene TRBV3-2) and TRBJ1-5, with D unresolved. Deletions cut 0 bases from V and 2 bases from J, with 11 bases between. The CDR3 sequence is 16 residues long. Germline loops: CDR1 LGHDT, CDR2 YNNKEL (reference sequence). This CDR3 reads CASSQEGRAGNQPQHF. Here the CDR3 DNA reads TGTGCCAGCAGCCAAGAGGGGAGGGCTGGCAATCAGCCCCAGCATTTT.

V and J are TRBV5-1 and TRBJ1-2; tentatively, D is TRBD1 (6 bases). Germline-derived CDR1 and CDR2 are SGHRS and YFSETQ. The CDR3 contains 13 residues. V lost 5 bases, J lost 4 bases, and 12 bases lay in between. The CDR3, as DNA: TGCGCCAGCAGAGGGACAAACATCTATGGCTACACCTTC. The encoded protein is CASRGTNIYGYTF.

V and J are TRBV6-5 and TRBJ1-5; TRBD1 might be the D (6 bases). The germline V gene has CDR1 MNHEY and CDR2 SVGAGI. The CDR3 is 13 residues long. The V end was cut by 4 bases, the J end by 5 bases, with 9 bases between. The CDR3 DNA follows: TGTGCCAGCAGTTTGGACAGATATCAGCCCCAGCATTTT. It specifies CASSLDRYQPQHF.

This chain joins TRBV18 and TRBJ2-1; TRBD2 aligns across 7 bases. The J segment lost 2 bases and the V segment lost 1 base, leaving 8 bases of the junction unmatched. The germline V gene has CDR1 KGHSH and CDR2 LQKENI. CDR3 size: 17 residues. CDR3 DNA: TGTGCCAGCTCACCACTAGGTTTCGGGGGGACCTACAATGAGCAGTTCTTC. Protein: CASSPLGFGGTYNEQFF.